The sample holds many counts of the clone carrying this T cell receptor beta chain. Its antigen is still unknown. The sample originates from a study of T cell repertoires in cytomegalovirus infection. In TCRdb, the reads were re-called with MiXCR into one record per CDR3 protein. This table has over 250,000 distinct CDR3 sequences, approximately 22% appearing once. Sample: cultured PBMCs, taken from culture after CMV antigen stimulation. The TCR sequence derives from a human donor in good health (CMV status not recorded). Some clones in this sample may be carry-over from other donors' samples.

In nucleotides, the CDR3 is TGTGCCAGCAGCTCCAACCCCACTAGCGGACGCTCCTACAATGAGCAGTTCTTC. This translates into CASSSNPTSGRSYNEQFF. The chain has TRBV7-2 and TRBJ2-1; 8 nucleotides agree with TRBD2. This CDR3 spans 18 amino acids. Germline V gives CDR1 SGHTA, CDR2 FQGNSA. The V segment lost 4 bases and the J segment 0 bases; nucleotides outside the gene matches: 11.